This T cell receptor (beta chain) derives from a study of human T cells and chemical hapten exposure. General study points: Significantly greater numbers of large CDR3 similarity clusters came from expanded TCRs than from controls.

The germline CDR1 and CDR2 sequences are MNHEY and SVGAGI. The CDR3 totals 12 residues. V gave up 11 bases and J gave up 4 bases, with 14 bases separating them. Time point: patch test 1, 2 weeks after DPC sensitization. Treatment in this sample: therapeutic diphenylcyclopropenone sensitization with weekly scalp DPC. The authors' total RNA extraction used unfractionated whole blood. This clonotype appeared many times. Antigen specificity is unknown. One entry per CDR3 protein, called by TCRdb with MiXCR from the RACE reads. The table includes more than 80,000 distinct CDR3 sequences, 7.5% to 9.5% detected once.

The clonotype originates from a woman in her thirties with alopecia areata. Some clones in this sample may be carry-over from other donors' samples. This chain connects TRBV6-5 to TRBJ1-2; possible D gene TRBD1, 5 bases. The specimen comprised whole blood, sampled in connection with sensitization to the hapten diphenylcyclopropenone (DPC). Here the CDR3 reads CASRGGVYGYTF. The DNA for the CDR3 is TGTGCCTCTCGGGGGGGTGTCTATGGCTACACCTTC.